These T cell receptor beta chains were read from a single sample in a study of blood T cell repertoires in COVID-19. Sequencing used immunoSEQ multiplex PCR; TCRdb keeps in-frame clones, though not all of them. The sample yields about 52,000 clones, approximately 85% seen once. Sample: peripheral blood. All receptors come from an elderly woman with COVID-19, enrolled during active disease. Both conserved end residues are part of each CDR3. D genes are given only for firm matches. A clone size is listed for some rows: how often the clone was seen (once, few, many), or a class if it is expanded.

CDR3: CASTKAGGAYNEQFF
DNA: TGTGCCAGTACCAAAGCGGGAGGGGCCTACAATGAGCAGTTCTTC
V: TRBV19
size: medium-sized
J: TRBJ2-1
D: TRBD2

CDR3: CATKQSGQAIYEQYF
DNA: TGTGCCACCAAACAGTCAGGACAAGCTATCTACGAGCAGTACTTC
V: TRBV10-3
size: .
J: TRBJ2-7
D: .

CDR3: CASGQGNNEQFF
DNA: TGTGCCAGCGGCCAGGGAAACAATGAGCAGTTCTTC
V: TRBV7-9
size: few
J: TRBJ2-1
D: .

CDR3: CASSLTTANTEAFF
DNA: TGCGCCAGCAGCTTGACGACAGCGAACACTGAAGCTTTCTTT
V: TRBV5-1
size: once
J: TRBJ1-1
D: .

CDR3: CSVKTGDVNTEAFF
DNA: TGCAGCGTAAAGACAGGGGACGTGAACACTGAAGCTTTCTTT
V: TRBV29-1
size: .
J: TRBJ1-1
D: TRBD1

CDR3: CASSPMGLAGETQYF
DNA: TGTGCCAGCTCCCCTATGGGACTAGCGGGGGAGACCCAGTACTTC
V: TRBV18
size: .
J: TRBJ2-5
D: TRBD2

CDR3: CASSRDSGIGETQYF
DNA: TGTGCCAGCAGCAGGGATAGCGGGATAGGGGAGACCCAGTACTTC
V: TRBV5-4
size: .
J: TRBJ2-5
D: TRBD2

CDR3: CASSEVGYTGELFF
DNA: TGTGCCAGCAGTGAAGTCGGGTACACCGGGGAGCTGTTTTTT
V: TRBV6-1
size: .
J: TRBJ2-2
D: .

CDR3: CASSKRGQGRRSNQPQHF
DNA: TGTGCCAGCAGCAAACGGGGTCAAGGGAGGAGAAGCAATCAGCCCCAGCATTTT
V: TRBV21-1
size: .
J: TRBJ1-5
D: .

CDR3: CASRLQGAKEKLFF
DNA: TGTGCCAGCAGGCTACAGGGGGCGAAGGAAAAACTGTTTTTT
V: TRBV28
size: once
J: TRBJ1-4
D: TRBD1

CDR3: CASSSSGGSYEQYF
DNA: TGCGCCAGCAGCAGTAGCGGGGGCTCCTACGAGCAGTACTTC
V: TRBV5-1
size: .
J: TRBJ2-7
D: TRBD2

CDR3: CASSLQRLAGTTDTQYF
DNA: TGTGCCAGCAGCCTCCAAAGACTAGCGGGAACGACAGATACGCAGTATTTT
V: TRBV7-6
size: .
J: TRBJ2-3
D: TRBD2

CDR3: CATSETTGTTSGANVLTF
DNA: TGTGCCACCAGTGAGACTACAGGGACTACCTCTGGGGCCAACGTCCTGACTTTC
V: TRBV24-1
size: .
J: TRBJ2-6
D: .

CDR3: CASSPRASGLSDTQYF
DNA: TGTGCCAGCAGCCCCCGGGCTAGCGGATTATCAGATACGCAGTATTTT
V: TRBV7-2
size: .
J: TRBJ2-3
D: TRBD2

CDR3: CASSLSGTGVGEQYF
DNA: TGTGCCAGCAGTTTGTCCGGGACAGGGGTCGGCGAGCAGTACTTC
V: TRBV27
size: .
J: TRBJ2-7
D: TRBD1

CDR3: CASSRGYEQFF
DNA: TGTGCCAGCAGCCGGGGGTATGAGCAGTTCTTC
V: TRBV9
size: once
J: TRBJ2-1
D: .

CDR3: CASSTGQGISEQFF
DNA: TGTGCCAGCAGTACGGGACAGGGTATTAGTGAGCAGTTCTTC
V: TRBV7-2
size: few
J: TRBJ2-1
D: TRBD1